One and the same sample provided the 12 T cell receptor beta chains below, sequenced in a study of T-cell memory formation after mild COVID-19. Each CDR3 protein gets one entry after TCRdb re-called the 5' RACE reads with MiXCR. The sample has tens of thousands of distinct CDR3 sequences; about 10% are singletons. The sequencing sample was made of PBMCs or a T cell subset sorted from them (not recorded which). The receptors were gathered from a man younger than 35 who had mild COVID-19 (a few samples of this study predate the infection). Cell type and time point are not known.

The chain combines TRBV9 with TRBJ2-6; D ambiguous. V shed 3 bases and J shed 0 bases, with 13 bases lying between them. The CDR3 loop spans 17 amino acids. CDR1 is SGDLS, CDR2 YYNGEE, per germline. The CDR3 nucleotides read TGTGCCAGCAGCGGATCACCTTGGATCTCTGGGGCCAACGTCCTGACTTTC. Protein: CASSGSPWISGANVLTF.

The chain carries TRBV9 and TRBJ1-1; weak D call: TRBD1 (5 bases). This CDR3 has 14 amino acids. Germline V lookup: CDR1 SGDLS, CDR2 YYNGEE. V was trimmed by 0 bases and J by 0 bases, leaving 6 bases between them. Written as DNA, the CDR3 is TGTGCCAGCAGCGTAGACAGGATGAACACTGAAGCTTTCTTT. Translated: CASSVDRMNTEAFF.

The chain combines TRBV7-2 with TRBJ2-5; 10 bases agree with TRBD1. Germline loops: CDR1 SGHTA, CDR2 FQGNSA. CDR3 length: 15 residues. The V gene end was trimmed by 3 bases and the J gene end by 2 bases; junction bases not matched to a gene: 3. CDR3 in amino acids: CASSLGQGIQETQYF. CDR3 bases: TGTGCCAGCAGCTTGGGACAGGGGATTCAAGAGACCCAGTACTTC.

For the CDR3, the DNA is TGTGCCAGCGGACGGGGGGGCCAAGAGACCCAGTACTTC. This encodes CASGRGGQETQYF. This chain connects TRBV27 to TRBJ2-5; 8 nucleotides line up with TRBD2. From germline, CDR1 is MNHEY and CDR2 SMNVEV (reference sequence). The CDR3 is 13 amino acids. V lost 8 bases, J lost 1 base, and 3 bases stayed unmatched.

This clonotype was observed a few times. This chain connects TRBV7-9 to TRBJ2-7; 8 positions agree with TRBD1. This CDR3 spans 13 amino acids. V lost 5 bases, J lost 3 bases, and 3 bases stayed unmatched. CDR1 is SEHNR, CDR2 FQNEAQ, per germline (reference sequence). This CDR3 reads CASSRTGIYEQYF. In nucleotides, the CDR3 is TGTGCCAGCAGCCGGACAGGGATCTACGAGCAGTACTTC. Complete variable domain (other parts from reference TRBV7-9 and TRBJ2-7): DTGVSQNPRHKITKRGQNVTFRCDPISEHNRLYWYRQTLGQGPEFLTYFQNEAQLEKSRLLSDRFSAERPKGSFSTLEIQRTEQGDSAMYLCASSRTGIYEQYFGPGTRLTVT.

The rearrangement uses TRBV4-2 and TRBJ1-4, with 12 bases fitting TRBD1. The CDR3 extends over 18 amino acids. Germline CDR1 and CDR2: LGHNA and YNFKEQ. V was pared by 1 base and J by 6 bases, with 9 bases of the junction left unmatched. CDR3 sequence reads: CASSQGRDRGLRDEKLFF. The CDR3 nucleotides read TGTGCCAGCAGCCAAGGCCGGGACAGGGGGCTTAGGGATGAAAAACTGTTTTTT.

This clonotype was picked up many times. This chain uses TRBV4-3 with TRBJ2-5; TRBD2 is a possible D gene (6 bases). The V end was cut by 1 base, the J end by 10 bases, with 13 bases between. The CDR3 loop spans 13 amino acids. CDR1 and CDR2 (germline): LGHNA, YSLEER. The CDR3 DNA reads TGCGCCAGCAGCCAAGTGGCAGGGAGGATCCAGTACTTC. Its protein product is CASSQVAGRIQYF.

This clonotype was observed a handful of times. V usage is TRBV11-2 and J usage is TRBJ1-2; possible D gene TRBD1, 6 bases. The CDR3 runs to 13 residues. Per the germline V gene, CDR1 is SGHAT and CDR2 is FQNNGV. Trimming took off 5 bases at V and 7 bases at J, with 14 bases between the two ends. The chain's CDR3 is CASSPRGLGGYTF. The DNA of the CDR3 is TGTGCCAGCAGCCCCAGGGGTTTAGGTGGCTACACCTTC. Supplemented by reference TRBV11-2 and TRBJ1-2, the full variable domain reads EAGVAQSPRYKIIEKRQSVAFWCNPISGHATLYWYQQILGQGPKLLIQFQNNGVVDDSQLPKDRFSAERLKGVDSTLKIQPAKLEDSAVYLCASSPRGLGGYTFGSGTRLTVV.

V usage is TRBV7-6 and J usage is TRBJ2-1; 11 bases are shared with TRBD2. The CDR3 contains 16 residues. Germline CDR1 SGHVS, CDR2 FNYEAQ. V was pared by 2 bases and J by 9 bases, with 9 bases of the junction left unmatched. CDR3 bases: TGTGCCAGCAGCTTATATAGCGGGGGGGACTTTCCTGAGCAGTTCTTC. This encodes CASSLYSGGDFPEQFF.

The rearrangement links TRBV5-1 to TRBJ1-1; 8 bases fit TRBD1. The CDR3 is 14 residues long. V was pared by 4 bases and J by 6 bases, with 8 bases of the junction left unmatched. Germline CDR1 and CDR2: SGHRS and YFSETQ. Written as DNA, the CDR3 is TGCGCCAGCAGCCCAGGGGGCGCATACCCTGAAGCTTTCTTT. Amino acids: CASSPGGAYPEAFF. The variable domain in full, completed from reference TRBV5-1 and TRBJ1-1, reads KAGVTQTPRYLIKTRGQQVTLSCSPISGHRSVSWYQQTPGQGLQFLFEYFSETQRNKGNFPGRFSGRQFSNSRSEMNVSTLELGDSALYLCASSPGGAYPEAFFGQGTRLTVV.

This clonotype has more than one count but fewer than ten. The CDR3 nucleotides are TGTGCCAGCTCACCAGGACAGGTTGCCTACAATGAGCAGTTCTTC. This sequence encodes CASSPGQVAYNEQFF. The chain couples TRBV18 to TRBJ2-1, with 7 nucleotides matching TRBD1. This CDR3 spans 15 amino acids. Per the germline V gene, CDR1 is KGHSH and CDR2 is LQKENI. The junction had 3 bases not matched to a gene; V was cut back by 2 bases and J by 2 bases. The variable domain in full, completed from reference TRBV18 and TRBJ2-1, reads NAGVMQNPRHLVRRRGQEARLRCSPMKGHSHVYWYRQLPEEGLKFMVYLQKENIIDESGMPKERFSAEFPKEGPSILRIQQVVRGDSAAYFCASSPGQVAYNEQFFGPGTRLTVL.

This clonotype was picked up a small number of times. The rearrangement joins TRBV10-3 to TRBJ2-7; possible D gene TRBD2, 6 bases. From germline, CDR1 is ENHRY and CDR2 SYGVKD. V dropped 6 bases and J dropped 0 bases, with 9 bases sitting between them. CDR3 length equals 13 residues. The CDR3, as DNA: TGTGCCATCAGGGGGACTGACTCCTACGAGCAGTACTTC. Translated: CAIRGTDSYEQYF.